These 25 T cell receptor beta chains came from one sample sequenced in a study of blood T cell repertoires in COVID-19. TCRdb's table, derived via immunoSEQ multiplex PCR, lists solely in-frame clones and lacks some. The sample contains 70,000 to 80,000 clones, approximately 80% of which appear only once. Specimen: peripheral blood. The receptors here all came from a man older than 75 with acute or convalescent COVID-19.

V usage is TRBV19 and J usage is TRBJ2-7; TRBD2 matches 11 bases. This CDR3 is 17 amino acids long. The ends lost 4 bases at V and 6 bases at J; junction bases unmatched: 14. The V gene's germline CDR1 is LNHDA and CDR2 SQIVND (reference sequence). DNA for the CDR3: TGTGCCAGTAGTACCCACTCGGGTAGCGGGAGGGCCGCCGAGCAGTACTTC. Translating it yields CASSTHSGSGRAAEQYF.

The chain carries TRBV6-2 or TRBV6-3 and TRBJ2-5; D possibly corresponds to TRBD2 (6 bases). The CDR3 is made up of 15 amino acids. Looked up from germline, CDR1 is MNHEY and CDR2 is SVGEGT. Trimming removed 5 bases from V and 3 bases from J, with 16 bases in between. The CDR3, as DNA: TGTGCCAGCAGTGACCCACGGGAGTTAGAAGAGACCCAGTACTTC. Its protein product is CASSDPRELEETQYF.

The chain employs TRBV7-2 and TRBJ2-7; 10 positions agree with TRBD1. This CDR3 comprises 16 residues. Trimming cost V 1 base and J 5 bases; bases outside gene matches: 8. Germline CDR1 SGHTA, CDR2 FQGNSA. The CDR3 here is CASSLVPRTGGHEQYF. The DNA for the CDR3 is TGTGCCAGCAGCTTAGTCCCGAGGACAGGGGGTCACGAGCAGTACTTC.

The chain couples TRBV5-4 to TRBJ2-7; TRBD2 matches 14 bases. From germline, CDR1 is SGHNT and CDR2 YYREEE (reference sequence). This CDR3 region has 15 residues. The V gene end was trimmed by 4 bases and the J gene end by 3 bases; junction bases not matched to a gene: 3. The CDR3 nucleotides are TGTGCCAGCAGCGGGGGACTAGCGGGAGTCTACGAGCAGTACTTC. As protein: CASSGGLAGVYEQYF. Full variable domain (rest looked up from reference TRBV5-4 and TRBJ2-7): ETGVTQSPTHLIKTRGQQVTLRCSSQSGHNTVSWYQQALGQGPQFIFQYYREEENGRGNFPPRFSGLQFPNYSSELNVNALELDDSALYLCASSGGLAGVYEQYFGPGTRLTVT.

V and J are TRBV5-4 and TRBJ2-5, with D possibly being TRBD1 (5 bases). V was cut by 4 bases and J by 5 bases, with 15 bases left in between. Germline V gene data show CDR1 as SGHNT and CDR2 as YYREEE (reference sequence). The CDR3 loop spans 14 amino acids. The DNA for the CDR3 is TGTGCCAGCAGCGGGGCTGAGTCTTGGGAGACCCAGTACTTC. As protein: CASSGAESWETQYF.

The rearrangement uses TRBV4-3 and TRBJ2-5; possibly TRBD2 for D (6 bases). V gave up 0 bases and J gave up 7 bases, with 9 bases separating them. This CDR3 is built from 13 residues. Germline V gives CDR1 LGHNA, CDR2 YSLEER. CDR3 coding DNA: TGCGCCAGCAGCCAAGATCTCGGGGGGACCCAGTACTTC. It specifies CASSQDLGGTQYF.

This clone has just one count. The chain employs TRBV5-1 and TRBJ2-1, with TRBD2 matching over 7 bases. Per germline, CDR1 SGHRS and CDR2 YFSETQ. V was clipped by 3 bases and J by 9 bases; unmatched bases: 24. The length of the CDR3 is 19 residues. The CDR3 here is CASSSPGTESGAKDGEQFF. The CDR3, as DNA: TGCGCCAGCAGCTCCCCAGGAACCGAGAGCGGGGCCAAGGACGGTGAGCAGTTCTTC.

The chain combines TRBV7-9 with TRBJ1-2, with TRBD1 identical over 8 bases. CDR3 length: 14 residues. CDR1 is SEHNR and CDR2 is FQNEAQ in the germline V gene (reference sequence). V was pared by 5 bases and J by 3 bases, with 5 bases of the junction left unmatched. The CDR3 DNA follows: TGTGCCAGCAGCCCTGGACAGGGTTACTATGGCTACACCTTC. Residues: CASSPGQGYYGYTF. The entire variable domain, with the rest obtained from reference TRBV7-9 and TRBJ1-2, is as follows: DTGVSQNPRHKITKRGQNVTFRCDPISEHNRLYWYRQTLGQGPEFLTYFQNEAQLEKSRLLSDRFSAERPKGSFSTLEIQRTEQGDSAMYLCASSPGQGYYGYTFGSGTRLTVV.

The chain joins TRBV2 to TRBJ2-3; TRBD2 matches at 10 bases. In germline, CDR1 is SNHLY, CDR2 FYNNEI. The CDR3 contains 19 residues. Trimming at V came to 5 bases and at J to 0 bases, leaving 14 bases not matched to a gene. This chain's CDR3 is CASSLLLAGPRASTDTQYF. Here the CDR3 DNA reads TGTGCCAGCAGTCTCCTACTAGCGGGGCCTCGTGCTAGCACAGATACGCAGTATTTT.

CDR3 DNA: TGTGCCAGCAGCGTAGAACCCCGACCGGGACTAGCGGGAGGGCCAGGAAATGAGCAGTTCTTC. Protein sequence: CASSVEPRPGLAGGPGNEQFF. The chain is built from TRBV9 and TRBJ2-1, with 16 bases that match TRBD2. With V trimmed by 0 bases and J by 7 bases, 16 bases remained unmatched. CDR1 is SGDLS and CDR2 is YYNGEE in the germline V gene. The CDR3 is 21 residues long.

The chain has TRBV11-2 and TRBJ1-2, with TRBD1 matching over 9 bases. Unmatched junction bases numbered 6, after V lost 1 base and J lost 9 bases. CDR3 length: 14 residues. From germline, CDR1 is SGHAT and CDR2 FQNNGV. Written as DNA, the CDR3 is TGTGCCAGCAGCTTAGGGGTCACAGGGGGCAGCTACACCTTC. This gives the protein CASSLGVTGGSYTF.

The CDR3 DNA reads as TGTGCCAGCAGCTTAGTAACAGATACGCAGTATTTT. Translating gives CASSLVTDTQYF. The chain joins TRBV11-1 to TRBJ2-3; no definite D call. V lost 1 base, J lost 3 bases, and 2 bases lay in between. Looked up from germline, CDR1 is SGHAT and CDR2 is FQDESV (reference sequence). The CDR3 extends over 12 amino acids.

This clone was observed a few times. This chain links TRBV9 with TRBJ1-6; 7 nucleotides align to TRBD1. The CDR3 has 13 amino acids. Germline CDR1 SGDLS, CDR2 YYNGEE. V lost 3 bases, J lost 8 bases, and 2 bases stayed unmatched. For the CDR3, the DNA is TGTGCCAGCAGCGCCACAGGGGATTCACCCCTCCACTTT. Protein product: CASSATGDSPLHF. The full variable domain, in which reference TRBV9 and TRBJ1-6 provide the parts outside the CDR3, is DSGVTQTPKHLITATGQRVTLRCSPRSGDLSVYWYQQSLDQGLQFLIQYYNGEERAKGNILERFSAQQFPDLHSELNLSSLELGDSALYFCASSATGDSPLHFGNGTRLTVT.

The rearrangement links TRBV18 to TRBJ1-4, with 7 bases fitting TRBD1. CDR1 is KGHSH and CDR2 is LQKENI in the germline V gene. The CDR3 consists of 18 residues. Trimming removed 2 bases from V and 0 bases from J; junction bases left unmatched: 9. The CDR3 reads CASSPTTGISATNEKLFF. The CDR3 region has the DNA TGTGCCAGCTCACCAACGACAGGGATTAGTGCAACTAATGAAAAACTGTTTTTT.

The chain recombines TRBV28 with TRBJ2-7; 12 nucleotides line up with TRBD1. The germline gives CDR1 MDHEN, CDR2 SYDVKM. V shed 5 bases and J 6 bases; nucleotides not matched to a gene: 8. The CDR3 extends over 15 amino acids. CDR3 nucleotides: TGTGCCAGCAGTCTACACGGGACAGGGGGCGGCGAGCAGTACTTC. Translated, it gives CASSLHGTGGGEQYF.

The V call is TRBV7-9, the J call TRBJ1-1; 7 nucleotides align to TRBD1. CDR1 SEHNR and CDR2 FQNEAQ come from the germline V gene (reference sequence). V dropped 5 bases and J dropped 1; count of bases not matched to a gene: 1. The CDR3 length is 13 residues. Here the CDR3 DNA reads TGTGCCAGCAGCCAGGGGGGGAACACTGAAGCTTTCTTT. Translated: CASSQGGNTEAFF. Full variable domain (remainder filled in from reference TRBV7-9 and TRBJ1-1): DTGVSQNPRHKITKRGQNVTFRCDPISEHNRLYWYRQTLGQGPEFLTYFQNEAQLEKSRLLSDRFSAERPKGSFSTLEIQRTEQGDSAMYLCASSQGGNTEAFFGQGTRLTVV.

This clone has a single count. V usage is TRBV28 and J usage is TRBJ1-4; D is unclear. The V end was cut by 3 bases, the J end by 8 bases, with 7 bases between. This CDR3 region has 12 residues. CDR1 and CDR2 from the germline V gene are MDHEN and SYDVKM. CDR3 loop: CASSLGREKLFF. Here the CDR3 DNA reads TGTGCCAGCAGTTTGGGCAGGGAAAAACTGTTTTTT.

This clone was observed a single time. The rearrangement links TRBV10-1 to TRBJ2-7; a possible D gene is TRBD1 (6 bases). The ends were cut back, 10 bases at V and 9 bases at J, with 22 bases in the middle. The CDR3 is made up of 13 amino acids. Germline values: CDR1 WNHNN, CDR2 SYGVQD (reference sequence). The CDR3: CATSRGKGSGQYF. CDR3 DNA: TGCGCCACCTCCAGGGGCAAGGGATCCGGGCAGTACTTC.

The chain is built from TRBV18 and TRBJ2-7; D unclear. CDR1 is KGHSH, CDR2 LQKENI, per germline. The length of the CDR3 is 16 residues. With 1 base removed from V and 5 bases from J, the gap between germline ends came to 18 bases. The CDR3 reads CASSPQQFGGPDEQYF. CDR3 DNA sequence: TGTGCCAGCTCACCACAGCAGTTTGGTGGGCCCGACGAGCAGTACTTC.

The chain is built from TRBV28 and TRBJ1-5, with 7 nucleotides matching TRBD1. V was pared by 6 bases and J by 7 bases, with 6 bases of the junction left unmatched. The CDR3 runs to 13 residues. Germline CDR1 reads MDHEN; CDR2 reads SYDVKM. CDR3 region: CASSIQGPQPQHF. CDR3 sequence (DNA): TGTGCCAGCAGCATACAGGGGCCCCAGCCCCAGCATTTT.

The chain carries TRBV5-1 and TRBJ1-1; D may be TRBD1 (6 bases). Germline loops: CDR1 SGHRS, CDR2 YFSETQ. Trimming took off 0 bases at V and 4 bases at J, with 25 bases between the two ends. The CDR3 is 19 residues long. CDR3 coding DNA: TGCGCCAGCAGCTTGGCCCCCGCGGCAGGAGGGGGAGGGATCACTGAAGCTTTCTTT. Its protein is CASSLAPAAGGGGITEAFF.

This chain uses TRBV12-3 or TRBV12-4 with TRBJ1-1; 8 bases are a match to TRBD1. After removal of 8 bases from V and 11 bases from J, the junction contained 13 bases not matched to a gene. This CDR3 contains 13 residues. The CDR3 here is CASSLAADRGAFF. CDR3 in DNA: TGTGCCAGCTCCCTTGCAGCTGACAGGGGTGCTTTCTTT.

V is TRBV6-4 and J is TRBJ1-6; D is ambiguous. V lost 3 bases and J 10 bases, leaving 10 bases between the germline ends. Germline-derived CDR1 and CDR2 are MRHNA and SNTAGT. This CDR3 is 13 amino acids long. In DNA form, the CDR3 reads TGTGCCAGCAGTGAAGTAGGAGGCTCACCCCTCCACTTT. This gives the protein CASSEVGGSPLHF.

This clone has a single count. V gene TRBV5-1 combines with J gene TRBJ1-6, with 7 bases that match TRBD1. The V gene end was trimmed by 0 bases and the J gene end by 6 bases; junction bases not matched to a gene: 9. CDR1 is SGHRS, CDR2 YFSETQ, per germline. This CDR3 comprises 17 residues. CDR3 coding DNA: TGCGCCAGCAGCTTGGCCCCCACAGGGGCTAGTAATTCACCCCTCCACTTT. Protein: CASSLAPTGASNSPLHF.

This clone has only a few counts. The chain recombines TRBV28 with TRBJ1-1; 8 nucleotides align to TRBD1. Germline V gene sequence: CDR1 MDHEN, CDR2 SYDVKM. V was pared by 4 bases and J by 4 bases, with 5 bases of the junction left unmatched. This CDR3 contains 14 residues. The CDR3 reads CASSSTGGSTEAFF. The CDR3 DNA follows: TGTGCCAGCAGTTCAACAGGGGGGAGCACTGAAGCTTTCTTT.